This T cell receptor (beta chain) is drawn from a study of long-term antiretroviral therapy in people with HIV. Specimens held about 0.85-11 million cryopreserved PBMC prior to DNA extraction. V was cut by 0 bases and J by 2 bases, with 17 bases left in between. The CDR3 sequence is 17 residues long. Germline CDR1 and CDR2: GTSNPN and SVGIG (reference sequence). General study results and limits: Post-treatment diversity went higher with ART but stayed below transplant donor controls. Controls exceeded HIV repertoires in CDR3 length range.

Survey-level resolution applied to immunoSEQ assay v3.0. A per-sample goal of about 35,000-50,000 T-cell genomes was targeted by sequencing. Here immunoSEQ multiplex PCR was the method, and the copy in TCRdb shows in-frame clones only, minus some. The table includes about 7,100 clones, more than 60% detected once. In the case of this clone: What it recognizes is unknown.

The rearrangement joins TRBV30 to TRBJ1-5; tentative D call: TRBD1 (5 bases). The clonotype originates from a man aged 40-49 years with HIV. Source: unsorted PBMCs, taken 1.1 years after starting antiretroviral therapy. The CDR3 DNA reads TGTGCCTGGAGTGTAAAAGGGGAGTTGGATGGCAATCAGCCCCAGCATTTT. As protein: CAWSVKGELDGNQPQHF. The full variable domain, completed using reference TRBV30 and TRBJ1-5, is SQTIHQWPATLVQPVGSPLSLECTVEGTSNPNLYWYRQAAGRGLQLLFYSVGIGQISSEVPQNLSASRPQDRQFILSSKKLLLSDSGFYLCAWSVKGELDGNQPQHFGDGTRLSIL.